This T cell receptor beta chain came from a study of T cell changes during pregnancy in multiple sclerosis. TCRdb keeps only in-frame clones here, not all; method: immunoSEQ multiplex PCR. The sample carries 65,000 to 75,000 clones, roughly nine tenths recorded once. CDR3 length: 12 residues. Trimming removed 6 bases at V and 3 bases at J, with 8 bases between. The germline V gene encodes CDR1 MNHEY and CDR2 SMNVEV (reference sequence). V and J are TRBV27 and TRBJ2-5, with D perhaps matching TRBD1 (5 bases). This specimen was peripheral blood, taken in the second trimester of pregnancy. The source of this sequence is a female donor with multiple sclerosis, enrolled in a pregnancy study. CDR3 in amino acids: CASRGPEETQYF. The CDR3 DNA is TGTGCCAGCAGGGGGCCTGAAGAGACCCAGTACTTC.